The rows below give T cell receptor beta chains drawn from one sample of a study of T cell responses to AZD1222 COVID-19 vaccine. Produced via immunoSEQ multiplex PCR; TCRdb's table is partial and in-frame only. The sample has 95,000 to 150,000 clones; approximately 88% are singletons. The material was peripheral blood, obtained on day 0 of AZD1222 vaccination. The origin of the receptors is an adult in good health. Each CDR3 is given with its conserved first and last residue. Fields, in order: D gene, V gene, J gene, CDR3 length, clone size, CDR3 protein, CDR3 DNA. A D gene is named only where the DNA matches it firmly. The size of a clone is reported for some rows only, either as once, few or many, or as a class for expanded clones.

-,TRBV5-1,TRBJ1-2,13,-,CASSWDKSYGYTF,TGCGCCAGCAGCTGGGACAAGAGCTATGGCTACACCTTC
TRBD2,TRBV2,TRBJ2-1,18,once,CASSEARSERGPYNEQFF,TGTGCCAGCAGTGAAGCGCGTTCTGAGCGGGGGCCCTACAATGAGCAGTTCTTC
-,TRBV29-1,TRBJ2-7,13,-,CSGKGGHNYEQYF,TGCAGCGGAAAAGGTGGGCATAACTACGAGCAGTACTTC
-,TRBV4-1,TRBJ1-5,15,-,CASSQEGGRILPQHF,TGCGCCAGCAGCCAAGAGGGGGGACGAATTCTGCCCCAGCATTTT
-,TRBV11-2,TRBJ2-1,13,-,CASSLMVTLDEFF,TGTGCCAGCAGCTTAATGGTTACCCTGGATGAGTTCTTC
TRBD1,TRBV7-2,TRBJ2-1,14,-,CASSSGQLVNEQFF,TGTGCCAGCAGCTCGGGACAGCTGGTCAATGAGCAGTTCTTC
TRBD1,TRBV10-3,TRBJ1-1,17,-,CAISAQWAGGPNTEAFF,TGTGCCATCAGTGCCCAATGGGCAGGGGGCCCGAACACTGAAGCTTTCTTT
TRBD1,TRBV6-1,TRBJ1-5,12,few,CASSENRGPQHF,TGTGCCAGCAGTGAAAACAGGGGGCCCCAGCATTTT
TRBD1,TRBV18,TRBJ1-3,14,once,CASSPGTGGNTIYF,TGTGCCAGCTCACCAGGGACAGGAGGAAACACCATATATTTT
TRBD1,TRBV5-1,TRBJ1-2,15,-,CASSLSGTGAYGYTF,TGCGCCAGCAGCTTGTCAGGGACAGGGGCTTATGGCTACACCTTC
-,TRBV2,TRBJ1-4,14,-,CASSEVQFNEKLFF,TGTGCCAGCAGTGAAGTCCAGTTTAATGAAAAACTGTTTTTT
-,TRBV7-9,TRBJ1-1,13,once,CASKPGGGVRAFF,TGTGCCAGCAAACCCGGAGGTGGGGTGAGGGCTTTCTTT
-,TRBV11-2,TRBJ2-5,13,once,CASSSNPQETQYF,TGTGCCAGCAGCTCAAATCCCCAAGAGACCCAGTACTTC
TRBD2,TRBV7-2,TRBJ2-7,15,once,CASSLDRGGGFEQYF,TGTGCCAGCAGCTTAGATCGGGGCGGGGGGTTCGAGCAGTACTTC
-,TRBV29-1,TRBJ1-2,12,once,CSVEEAGVGYTF,TGCAGCGTTGAAGAGGCCGGGGTTGGCTACACCTTC
-,TRBV5-1,TRBJ2-3,15,-,CASSTALGLADTQYF,TGCGCCAGCAGCACTGCACTAGGGCTGGCAGATACGCAGTATTTT
TRBD1,TRBV25-1,TRBJ1-1,16,-,CASSAAPGQGNTEAFF,TGTGCCAGCAGTGCCGCCCCCGGACAGGGGAACACTGAAGCTTTCTTT
-,TRBV10-2,TRBJ1-4,14,-,CASSDRATNEKLFF,TGCGCCAGCAGCGACCGTGCAACTAATGAAAAACTGTTTTTT
TRBD1,TRBV27,TRBJ1-2,15,-,CASSPQGQLNYGYTF,TGTGCCAGCAGTCCCCAGGGACAGCTAAACTATGGCTACACCTTC
-,TRBV28,TRBJ1-6,15,-,CASTQGAGVNSPLHF,TGTGCCAGCACCCAAGGGGCAGGGGTTAATTCACCCCTCCACTTT
TRBD2,TRBV9,TRBJ2-3,15,-,CASNSVGLHTDTQYF,TGTGCCAGCAATTCCGTGGGACTACACACAGATACGCAGTATTTT
TRBD1,TRBV28,TRBJ2-2,16,-,CASSTSGTGGTGELFF,TGTGCCAGCAGTACCTCCGGGACAGGGGGGACCGGGGAGCTGTTTTTT
-,TRBV27,TRBJ1-3,14,-,CASSLGIGGNTIYF,TGTGCCAGCAGTTTAGGGATCGGGGGAAACACCATATATTTT
TRBD2,TRBV19,TRBJ2-3,15,-,CASSHSGGVTDTQYF,TGTGCCAGTAGTCATAGCGGGGGGGTCACAGATACGCAGTATTTT
-,TRBV11-2,TRBJ2-7,14,-,CASSLIWGMREQYF,TGTGCCAGCAGCTTAATATGGGGCATGAGGGAGCAGTACTTC
-,TRBV27,TRBJ1-6,14,-,CATSLLDSWSPLHF,TGTGCCACCAGCCTTCTGGACAGTTGGTCACCCCTCCACTTT
TRBD2,TRBV4-2,TRBJ2-1,17,few,CASSQVASGEPYNEQFF,TGTGCCAGCAGCCAGGTCGCTAGCGGGGAGCCATACAATGAGCAGTTCTTC
TRBD1,TRBV24-1,TRBJ1-2,18,-,CATSDFAETGGSNYGYTF,TGTGCCACCAGTGATTTTGCCGAGACAGGGGGGTCTAACTATGGCTACACCTTC
-,TRBV10-3,TRBJ2-7,11,-,CAISDSSEQYF,TGTGCCATCAGTGACTCTTCCGAGCAGTACTTC
TRBD1,TRBV6-5,TRBJ2-5,15,-,CASSYIQGSGETQYF,TGTGCCAGCAGTTATATACAGGGGAGTGGGGAGACCCAGTACTTC
-,TRBV3-1/TRBV3-2,TRBJ2-7,13,-,CASTPVGGGEQYF,TGTGCCAGCACCCCGGTGGGAGGGGGCGAGCAGTACTTC
-,TRBV5-1,TRBJ1-3,14,-,CASSMGGPGNTIYF,TGCGCCAGCAGTATGGGAGGGCCTGGAAACACCATATATTTT
-,TRBV24-1,TRBJ1-5,14,-,CATSIRGESQPQHF,TGTGCCACCAGTATCCGAGGCGAGAGTCAGCCCCAGCATTTT
-,TRBV27,TRBJ2-2,14,-,CASSSLGLAGELFF,TGTGCCAGCAGTTCCCTCGGGTTAGCCGGGGAGCTGTTTTTT
-,TRBV5-1,TRBJ2-3,15,-,CASSLRAPPTDTQYF,TGCGCCAGCAGCTTGCGGGCACCTCCCACAGATACGCAGTATTTT
-,TRBV4-2,TRBJ1-4,14,-,CASSEVGEGEKLFF,TGTGCCAGCAGCGAGGTAGGCGAGGGTGAAAAACTGTTTTTT
TRBD2,TRBV14,TRBJ2-5,13,few,CASSRGLGETQYF,TGTGCCAGCAGCCGGGGACTAGGAGAGACCCAGTACTTC
TRBD1,TRBV5-1,TRBJ1-5,13,-,CASSDRVGQPQHF,TGCGCCAGCAGCGACAGGGTCGGGCAGCCCCAGCATTTT
-,TRBV5-1,TRBJ1-4,16,-,CASSWSTGTTNEKLFF,TGCGCCAGCAGCTGGAGCACAGGGACGACTAATGAAAAACTGTTTTTT
TRBD2,TRBV7-9,TRBJ2-3,18,-,CASSLGSGGALGTDTQYF,TGTGCCAGCAGCTTAGGTAGCGGGGGGGCCTTGGGGACAGATACGCAGTATTTT
-,TRBV7-8,TRBJ2-6,14,-,CASSDVSGANVLTF,TGTGCCAGCAGCGACGTATCTGGGGCCAACGTCCTGACTTTC